This TCR beta chain emerged from a study of cytomegalovirus exposure and HLA in healthy donors. PCR employed 60 Vbeta and 13 Jbeta primers. Profiling relied on immunoSEQ multiplex PCR, and the TCRdb table lists in-frame clones only, not all of them. The sample lists about 190,000 clones, more than 70% occurring once. Of note for this clone: Its antigen is unknown.

Overall study results and limits: More clonal expansion characterized HLA-associated TCR beta chains than equally common others in a later analysis.

Germline CDR1 reads SGHAT; CDR2 reads FQNNGV. V shed 1 base and J shed 2 bases, with 5 bases lying between them. The CDR3 extends over 13 amino acids. The sequence derives from a boy aged 5-17 years in good health and CMV-seronegative. The V and J genes are TRBV11-2 and TRBJ2-5, with D uncertain. What was sequenced was PBMCs. In nucleotides, the CDR3 is TGTGCCAGCAGCTTAGCGGAGCAAGAGACCCAGTACTTC. This sequence encodes CASSLAEQETQYF.